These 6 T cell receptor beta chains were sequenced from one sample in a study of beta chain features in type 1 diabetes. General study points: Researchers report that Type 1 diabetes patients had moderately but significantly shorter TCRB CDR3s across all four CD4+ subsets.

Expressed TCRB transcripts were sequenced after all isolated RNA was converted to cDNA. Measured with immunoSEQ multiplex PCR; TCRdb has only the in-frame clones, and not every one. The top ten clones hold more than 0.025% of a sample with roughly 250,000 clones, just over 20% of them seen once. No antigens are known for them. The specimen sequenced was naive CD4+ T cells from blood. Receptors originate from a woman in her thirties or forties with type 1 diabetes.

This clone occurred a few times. The CDR3: CASSSRTGISYEQYF. In DNA, the CDR3 is TGCGCCAGCAGCTCCAGGACAGGGATCTCCTACGAGCAGTACTTC. J is TRBJ2-7 and V is TRBV5-1, with TRBD1 identical over 8 bases. This CDR3 comprises 15 residues. Germline CDR1 is SGHRS and CDR2 is YFSETQ. With V trimmed by 3 bases and J by 0 bases, 5 bases remained unmatched.

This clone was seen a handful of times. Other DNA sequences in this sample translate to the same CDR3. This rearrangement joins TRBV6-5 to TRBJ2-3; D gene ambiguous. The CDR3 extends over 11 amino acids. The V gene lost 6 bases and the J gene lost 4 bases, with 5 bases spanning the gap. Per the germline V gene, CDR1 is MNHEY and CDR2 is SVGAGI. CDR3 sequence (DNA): TGTGCCAGCAGCCTTTCAGATACGCAGTATTTT. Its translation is CASSLSDTQYF.

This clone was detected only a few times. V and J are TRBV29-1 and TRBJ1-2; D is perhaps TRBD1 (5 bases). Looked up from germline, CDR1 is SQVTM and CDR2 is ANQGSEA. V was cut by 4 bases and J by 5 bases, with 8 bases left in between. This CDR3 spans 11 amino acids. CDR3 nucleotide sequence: TGCAGCGTTGGCAGGGAATATGGCTACACCTTC. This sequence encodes CSVGREYGYTF.

The chain's CDR3 is CASSLLSTQPQHF. The CDR3 region has the DNA TGTGCCAGCAGTTTACTCTCCACACAGCCCCAGCATTTT. V and J are TRBV28 and TRBJ1-5; unclear D gene. V was trimmed by 2 bases and J by 7 bases, leaving 9 bases between them. Per the germline V gene, CDR1 is MDHEN and CDR2 is SYDVKM. This CDR3 comprises 13 residues.

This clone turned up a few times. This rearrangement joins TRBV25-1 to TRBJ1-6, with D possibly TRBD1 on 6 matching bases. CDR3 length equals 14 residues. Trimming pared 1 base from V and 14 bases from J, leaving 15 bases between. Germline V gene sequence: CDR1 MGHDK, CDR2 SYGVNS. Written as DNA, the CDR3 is TGTGCCAGCAGTGAATCAGGGGTCAGTGTGGCCCTCCACTTT. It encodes CASSESGVSVALHF.

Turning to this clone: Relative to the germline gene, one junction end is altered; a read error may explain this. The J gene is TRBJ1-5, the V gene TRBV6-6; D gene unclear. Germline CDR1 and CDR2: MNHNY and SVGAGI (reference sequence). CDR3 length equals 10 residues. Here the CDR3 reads CASSYPFLAF. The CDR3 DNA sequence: TGTGCCAGCAGTTATCCCTTTTTGGCTTTT.